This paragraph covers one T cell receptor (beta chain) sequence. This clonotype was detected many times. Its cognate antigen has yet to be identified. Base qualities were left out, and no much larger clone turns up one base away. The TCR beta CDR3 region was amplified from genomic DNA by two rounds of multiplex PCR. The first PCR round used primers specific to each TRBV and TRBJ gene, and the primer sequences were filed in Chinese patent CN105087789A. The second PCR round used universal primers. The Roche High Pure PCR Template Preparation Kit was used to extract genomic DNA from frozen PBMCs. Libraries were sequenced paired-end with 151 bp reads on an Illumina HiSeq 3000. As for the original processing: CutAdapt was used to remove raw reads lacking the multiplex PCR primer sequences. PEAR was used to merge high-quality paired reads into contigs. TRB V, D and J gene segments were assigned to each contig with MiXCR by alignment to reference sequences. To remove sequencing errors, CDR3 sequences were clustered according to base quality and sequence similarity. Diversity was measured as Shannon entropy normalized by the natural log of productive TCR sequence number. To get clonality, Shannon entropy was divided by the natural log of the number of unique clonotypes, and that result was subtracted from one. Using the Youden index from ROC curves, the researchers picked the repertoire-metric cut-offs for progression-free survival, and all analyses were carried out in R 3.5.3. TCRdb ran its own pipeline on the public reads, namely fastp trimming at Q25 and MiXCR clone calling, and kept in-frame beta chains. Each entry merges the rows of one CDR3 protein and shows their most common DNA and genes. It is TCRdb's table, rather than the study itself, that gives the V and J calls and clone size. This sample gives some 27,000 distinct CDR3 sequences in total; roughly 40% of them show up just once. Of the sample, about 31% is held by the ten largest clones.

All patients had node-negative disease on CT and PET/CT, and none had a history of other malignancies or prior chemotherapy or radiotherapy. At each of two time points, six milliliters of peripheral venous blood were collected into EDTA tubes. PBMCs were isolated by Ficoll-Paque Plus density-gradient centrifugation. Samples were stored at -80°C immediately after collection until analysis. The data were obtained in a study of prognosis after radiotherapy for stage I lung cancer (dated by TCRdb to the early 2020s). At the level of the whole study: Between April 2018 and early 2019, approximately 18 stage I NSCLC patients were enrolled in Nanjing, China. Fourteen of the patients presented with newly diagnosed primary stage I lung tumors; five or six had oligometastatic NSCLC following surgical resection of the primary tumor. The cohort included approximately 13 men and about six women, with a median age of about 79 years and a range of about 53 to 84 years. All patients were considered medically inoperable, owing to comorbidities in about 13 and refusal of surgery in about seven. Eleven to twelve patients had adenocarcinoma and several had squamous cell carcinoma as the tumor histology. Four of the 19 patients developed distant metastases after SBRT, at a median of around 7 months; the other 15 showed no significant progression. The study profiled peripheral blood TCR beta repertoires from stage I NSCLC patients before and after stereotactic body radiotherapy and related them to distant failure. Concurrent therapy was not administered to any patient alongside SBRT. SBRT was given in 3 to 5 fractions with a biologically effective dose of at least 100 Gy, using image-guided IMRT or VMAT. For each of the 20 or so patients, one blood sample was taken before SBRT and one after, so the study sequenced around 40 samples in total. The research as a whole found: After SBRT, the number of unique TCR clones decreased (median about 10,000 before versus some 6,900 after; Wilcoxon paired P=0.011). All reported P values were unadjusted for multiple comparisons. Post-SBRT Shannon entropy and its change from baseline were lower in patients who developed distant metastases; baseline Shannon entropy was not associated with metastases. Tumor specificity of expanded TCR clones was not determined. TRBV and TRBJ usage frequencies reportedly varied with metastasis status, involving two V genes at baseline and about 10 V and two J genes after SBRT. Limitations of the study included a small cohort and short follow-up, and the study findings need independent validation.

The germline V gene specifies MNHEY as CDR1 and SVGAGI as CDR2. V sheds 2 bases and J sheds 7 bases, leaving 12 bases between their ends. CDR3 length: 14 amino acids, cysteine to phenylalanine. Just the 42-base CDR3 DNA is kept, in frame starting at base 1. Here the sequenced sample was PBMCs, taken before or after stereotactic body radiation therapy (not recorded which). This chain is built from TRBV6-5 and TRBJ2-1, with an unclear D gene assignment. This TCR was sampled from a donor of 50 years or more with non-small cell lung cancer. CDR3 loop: CASSYPETRNEQFF. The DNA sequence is TGTGCCAGCAGTTACCCGGAAACCAGGAATGAGCAGTTCTTC.